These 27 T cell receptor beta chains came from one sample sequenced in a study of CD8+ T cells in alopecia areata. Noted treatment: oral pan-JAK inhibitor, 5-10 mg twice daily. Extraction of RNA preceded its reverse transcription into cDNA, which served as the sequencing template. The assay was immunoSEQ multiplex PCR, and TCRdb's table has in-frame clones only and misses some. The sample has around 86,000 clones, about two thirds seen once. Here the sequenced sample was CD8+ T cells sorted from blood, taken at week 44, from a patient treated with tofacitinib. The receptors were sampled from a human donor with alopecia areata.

The CDR3 reads CASSLGTGGDPNYGYTF. DNA for the CDR3: TGCGCCAGCAGCCTGGGGACAGGGGGCGATCCCAACTATGGCTACACCTTC. The chain couples TRBV4-3 to TRBJ1-2; TRBD1 matches at 12 bases. CDR1 is LGHNA, CDR2 YSLEER, per germline. After removal of 4 bases from V and 2 bases from J, the junction contained 8 bases not matched to a gene. This CDR3 comprises 17 residues.

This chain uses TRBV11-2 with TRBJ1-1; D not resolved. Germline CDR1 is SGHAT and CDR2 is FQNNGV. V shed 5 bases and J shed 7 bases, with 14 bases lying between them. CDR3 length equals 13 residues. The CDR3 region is CASSLTTGSEAFF. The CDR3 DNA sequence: TGTGCCAGCAGCCTAACGACGGGGAGTGAAGCTTTCTTT.

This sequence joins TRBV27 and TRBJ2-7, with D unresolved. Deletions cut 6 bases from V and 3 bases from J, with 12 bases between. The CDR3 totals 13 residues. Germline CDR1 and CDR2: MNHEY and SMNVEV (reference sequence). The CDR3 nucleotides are TGTGCCAGCAGCCCGTCCCCCGTCTACGAGCAGTACTTC. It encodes CASSPSPVYEQYF.

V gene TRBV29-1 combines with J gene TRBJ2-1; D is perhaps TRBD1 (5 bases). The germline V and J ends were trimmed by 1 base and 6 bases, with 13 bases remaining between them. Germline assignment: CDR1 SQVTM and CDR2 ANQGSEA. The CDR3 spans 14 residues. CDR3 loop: CSVEGTTRVNEQFF. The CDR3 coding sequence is TGCAGCGTTGAAGGGACGACCAGGGTCAATGAGCAGTTCTTC.

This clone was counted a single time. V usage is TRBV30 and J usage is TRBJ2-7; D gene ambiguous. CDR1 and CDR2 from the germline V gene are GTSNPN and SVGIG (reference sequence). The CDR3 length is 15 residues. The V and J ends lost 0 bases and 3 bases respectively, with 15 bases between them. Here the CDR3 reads CAWSVYGISDYEQYF. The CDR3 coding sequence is TGTGCCTGGAGTGTGTATGGGATAAGCGACTACGAGCAGTACTTC.

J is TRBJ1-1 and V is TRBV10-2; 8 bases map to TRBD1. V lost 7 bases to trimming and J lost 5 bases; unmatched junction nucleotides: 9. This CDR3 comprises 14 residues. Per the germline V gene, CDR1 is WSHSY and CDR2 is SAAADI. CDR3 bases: TGCGCCAGCACCGACAGGGGCCCGATGACTGAAGCTTTCTTT. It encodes CASTDRGPMTEAFF.

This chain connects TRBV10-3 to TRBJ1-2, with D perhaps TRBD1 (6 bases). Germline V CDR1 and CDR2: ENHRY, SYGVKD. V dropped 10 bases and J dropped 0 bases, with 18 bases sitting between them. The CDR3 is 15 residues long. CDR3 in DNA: TGTGCCACCCCTGATATACAGGGATCTAACTATGGCTACACCTTC. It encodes CATPDIQGSNYGYTF.

In nucleotides, the CDR3 is TGTGCCAGCAGACAGGGGGCCACAATGAACACTGAAGCTTTCTTT. Encoded protein: CASRQGATMNTEAFF. J is TRBJ1-1 and V is TRBV7-8, with 9 positions matching TRBD1. The CDR3 is 15 amino acids. CDR1 is SGHVS and CDR2 is FQNEAQ in the germline V gene. With 6 bases clipped from V and 0 bases from J, the junction kept 5 bases outside the gene matches.

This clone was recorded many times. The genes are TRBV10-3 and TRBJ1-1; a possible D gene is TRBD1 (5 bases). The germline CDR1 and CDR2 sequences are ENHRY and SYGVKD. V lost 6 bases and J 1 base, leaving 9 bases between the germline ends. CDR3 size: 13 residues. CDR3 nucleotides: TGTGCCATCAGGGGGGATACGAACACTGAAGCTTTCTTT. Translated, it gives CAIRGDTNTEAFF.

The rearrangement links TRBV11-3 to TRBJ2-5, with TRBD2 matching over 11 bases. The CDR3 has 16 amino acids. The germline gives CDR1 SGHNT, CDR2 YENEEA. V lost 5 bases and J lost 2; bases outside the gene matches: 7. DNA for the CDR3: TGTGCCAGCAGCCTAACACTAGCGGGGGTGCAAGAGACCCAGTACTTC. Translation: CASSLTLAGVQETQYF.

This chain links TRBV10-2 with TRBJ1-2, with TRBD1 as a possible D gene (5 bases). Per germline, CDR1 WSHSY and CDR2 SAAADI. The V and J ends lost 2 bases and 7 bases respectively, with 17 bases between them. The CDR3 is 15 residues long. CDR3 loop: CASSEVVRGPLGYTF. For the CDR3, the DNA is TGCGCCAGCAGTGAGGTCGTCCGGGGCCCCCTTGGCTACACCTTC.

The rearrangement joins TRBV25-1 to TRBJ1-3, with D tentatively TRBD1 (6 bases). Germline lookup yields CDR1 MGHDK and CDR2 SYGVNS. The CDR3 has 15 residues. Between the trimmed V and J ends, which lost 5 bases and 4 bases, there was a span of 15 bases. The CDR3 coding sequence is TGTGCCAGCAGTCCTACAGGGAGGACAGGAAACACCATATATTTT. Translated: CASSPTGRTGNTIYF.

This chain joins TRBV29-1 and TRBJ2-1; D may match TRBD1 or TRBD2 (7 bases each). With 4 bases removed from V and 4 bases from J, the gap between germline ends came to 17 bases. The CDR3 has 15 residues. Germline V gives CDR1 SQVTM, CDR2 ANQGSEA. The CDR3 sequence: CSVGEGTAEYNEQFF. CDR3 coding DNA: TGCAGCGTTGGGGAGGGGACAGCTGAATACAATGAGCAGTTCTTC.

CDR3 DNA: TGCAGCGTTGTAGTGGGAGTTGATTACGAGCAGTACTTC. As protein: CSVVVGVDYEQYF. The J gene is TRBJ2-7, the V gene TRBV29-1; weak D call: TRBD2 (5 bases). This CDR3 is built from 13 residues. The germline V gene has CDR1 SQVTM and CDR2 ANQGSEA. Deletions cut 4 bases from V and 4 bases from J, with 14 bases between.

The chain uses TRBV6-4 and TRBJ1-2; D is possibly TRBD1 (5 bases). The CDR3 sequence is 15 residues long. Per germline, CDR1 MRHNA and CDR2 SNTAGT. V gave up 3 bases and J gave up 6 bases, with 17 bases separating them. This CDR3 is CASSETGQGGDGYTF. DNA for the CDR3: TGTGCCAGCAGTGAGACGGGGCAGGGCGGCGATGGCTACACCTTC.

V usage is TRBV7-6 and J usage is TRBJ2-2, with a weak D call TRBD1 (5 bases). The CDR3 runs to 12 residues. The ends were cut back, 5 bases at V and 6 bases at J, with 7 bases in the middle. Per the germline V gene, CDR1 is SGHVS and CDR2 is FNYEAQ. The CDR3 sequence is CASSPRAGELFF. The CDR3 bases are TGTGCCAGCAGCCCCAGGGCCGGGGAGCTGTTTTTT.

CDR3 amino acids: CASTQGRGSEAFF. CDR3 in DNA: TGTGCCAGCACGCAGGGGCGCGGTAGTGAAGCTTTCTTT. The chain has TRBV6-5 and TRBJ1-1; TRBD1 might be the D (6 bases). With 7 bases removed from V and 7 bases from J, the gap between germline ends came to 16 bases. Germline V gene lookup returns CDR1 MNHEY and CDR2 SVGAGI. CDR3 length: 13 residues.

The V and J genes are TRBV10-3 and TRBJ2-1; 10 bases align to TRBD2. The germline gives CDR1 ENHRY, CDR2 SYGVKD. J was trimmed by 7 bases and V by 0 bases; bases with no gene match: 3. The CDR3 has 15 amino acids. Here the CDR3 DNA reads TGTGCCATCAGTGAGTCGTCTAGCGGGGGAAATGAGCAGTTCTTC. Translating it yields CAISESSSGGNEQFF.

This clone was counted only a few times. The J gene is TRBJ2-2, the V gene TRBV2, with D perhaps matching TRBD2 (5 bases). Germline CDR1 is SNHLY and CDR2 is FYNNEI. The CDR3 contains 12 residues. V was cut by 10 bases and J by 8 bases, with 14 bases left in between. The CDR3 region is CATLGRRGELFF. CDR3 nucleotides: TGTGCCACACTAGGAAGACGGGGGGAGCTGTTTTTT. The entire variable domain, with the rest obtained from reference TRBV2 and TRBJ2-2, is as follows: EPEVTQTPSHQVTQMGQEVILRCVPISNHLYFYWYRQILGQKVEFLVSFYNNEISEKSEIFDDQFSVERPDGSNFTLKIRSTKLEDSAMYFCATLGRRGELFFGEGSRLTVL.

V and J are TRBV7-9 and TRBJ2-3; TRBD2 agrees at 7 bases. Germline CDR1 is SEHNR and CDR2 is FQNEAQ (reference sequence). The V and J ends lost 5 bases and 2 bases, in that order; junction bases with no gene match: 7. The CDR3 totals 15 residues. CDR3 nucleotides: TGTGCCAGCAGCCCCCGGGAGGCCAACACAGATACGCAGTATTTT. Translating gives CASSPREANTDTQYF.

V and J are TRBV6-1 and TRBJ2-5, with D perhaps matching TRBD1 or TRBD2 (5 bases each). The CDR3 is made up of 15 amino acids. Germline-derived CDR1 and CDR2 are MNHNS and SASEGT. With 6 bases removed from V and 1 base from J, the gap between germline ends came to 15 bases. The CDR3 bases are TGTGCCAGCAGCCTTACGGGGACCAGCCAAGAGACCCAGTACTTC. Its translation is CASSLTGTSQETQYF.

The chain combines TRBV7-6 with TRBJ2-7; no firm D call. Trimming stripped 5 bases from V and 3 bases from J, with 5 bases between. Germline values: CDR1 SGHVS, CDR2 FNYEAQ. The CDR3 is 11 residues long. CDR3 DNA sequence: TGTGCCAGCAGCGATCTCTACGAGCAGTACTTC. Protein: CASSDLYEQYF.

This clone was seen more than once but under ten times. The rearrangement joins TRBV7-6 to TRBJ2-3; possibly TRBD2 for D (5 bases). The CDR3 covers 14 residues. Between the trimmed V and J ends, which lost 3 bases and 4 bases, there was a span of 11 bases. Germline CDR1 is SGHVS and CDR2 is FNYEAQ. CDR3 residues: CASSFEQRADTQYF. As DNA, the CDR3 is TGTGCCAGCAGCTTTGAGCAGAGGGCAGATACGCAGTATTTT.

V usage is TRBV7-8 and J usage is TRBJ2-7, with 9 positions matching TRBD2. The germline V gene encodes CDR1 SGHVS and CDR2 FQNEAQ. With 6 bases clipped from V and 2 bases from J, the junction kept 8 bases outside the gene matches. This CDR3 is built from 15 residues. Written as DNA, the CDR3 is TGTGCCAGCAGGGAAAATAGCGGGGGAACCTACGAGCAGTACTTC. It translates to CASRENSGGTYEQYF. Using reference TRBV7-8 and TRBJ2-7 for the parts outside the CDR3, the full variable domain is GAGVSQSPRYKVAKRGQDVALRCDPISGHVSLFWYQQALGQGPEFLTYFQNEAQLDKSGLPSDRFFAERPEGSVSTLKIQRTQQEDSAVYLCASRENSGGTYEQYFGPGTRLTVT.

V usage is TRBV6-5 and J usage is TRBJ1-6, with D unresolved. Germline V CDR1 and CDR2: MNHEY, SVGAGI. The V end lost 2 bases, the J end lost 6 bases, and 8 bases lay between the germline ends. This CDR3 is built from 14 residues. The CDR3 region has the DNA TGTGCCAGCAGTTACGGCCAGACTAATTCACCCCTCCACTTT. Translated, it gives CASSYGQTNSPLHF.

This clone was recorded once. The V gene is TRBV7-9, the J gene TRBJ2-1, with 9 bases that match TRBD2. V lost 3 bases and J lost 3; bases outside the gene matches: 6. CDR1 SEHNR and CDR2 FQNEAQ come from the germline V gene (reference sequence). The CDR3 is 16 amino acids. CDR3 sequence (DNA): TGTGCCAGCAGCTTTTCAGCGGGGGGACTCTACAATGAGCAGTTCTTC. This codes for CASSFSAGGLYNEQFF.

The CDR3: CASSEWRYEQYF. In DNA form, the CDR3 reads TGTGCCAGCAGTGAATGGCGTTACGAGCAGTACTTC. The chain links TRBV6-1 to TRBJ2-7; D is ambiguous. CDR1 is MNHNS, CDR2 SASEGT, per germline. V lost 2 bases to trimming and J lost 4 bases, with 6 bases between them. The CDR3 is 12 amino acids.